These T cell receptor beta chains were read from a single sample in a study of regulatory T cells in long-lasting Graves disease. One entry per CDR3 protein, called by TCRdb with MiXCR from the multiplex PCR reads. The sample includes approximately 470,000 distinct CDR3 sequences, roughly 15% of them seen just once. This sample was shared with a second study, whose subject was T cells in Graves' hyperthyroidism and ophthalmopathy.

The material was peripheral blood mononuclear cells (PBMCs), obtained at new diagnosis, from a patient treated with antithyroid drugs. These receptors were collected from a man aged 40-55 years with Graves disease. CDR3s include the opening cysteine and the closing phenylalanine or tryptophan. The D gene is left open where the match is weak. The size of a clone is reported for some rows only, either as once, few or many, or as a class for expanded clones.

>NA|TRBV7-8|few|TRBJ2-2|16
CASSLVSGAVTGELFF
TGTGCCAGCAGCTTAGTTTCGGGGGCGGTCACCGGGGAGCTGTTTTTT
>TRBD1|TRBV6-1|many|TRBJ1-5|16
CASRPTGVIGNQPQHF
TGTGCCAGCAGACCTACAGGGGTAATTGGCAATCAGCCCCAGCATTTT
>TRBD1|TRBV27|many|TRBJ2-1|15
CASSRDRGIYNEQFF
TGTGCCAGCAGCAGGGACAGGGGGATTTACAATGAGCAGTTCTTC
>NA|TRBV4-1|NA|TRBJ2-3|14
CASSQDPGIGTQYF
TGCGCCAGCAGCCAAGATCCCGGTATAGGTACGCAGTATTTT
>NA|TRBV18|NA|TRBJ2-6|14
CASPNPAGANVLTF
TGTGCCAGCCCAAACCCGGCTGGGGCCAACGTCCTGACTTTC
>TRBD1|TRBV7-9|NA|TRBJ2-5|15
CASRPLRDREETQYF
TGTGCCAGCAGACCGCTTCGGGACAGAGAAGAGACCCAGTACTTC
>NA|TRBV9|few|TRBJ1-1|16
CASSVDPEGWATEAFF
TGTGCCAGCAGCGTAGATCCTGAAGGGTGGGCCACTGAAGCTTTCTTT
>NA|TRBV7-2|NA|TRBJ1-5|16
CASSLARHNSNQPQHF
TGTGCCAGCAGCTTAGCCCGACACAATAGCAATCAGCCCCAGCATTTT
>NA|TRBV6-1|NA|TRBJ2-2|13
CASRVSNTGELFF
TGTGCCAGCAGGGTCTCAAACACCGGGGAGCTGTTTTTT
>NA|TRBV3-1|NA|TRBJ2-1|14
CASSQGNSPGEQFF
TGTGCCAGCAGCCAAGGTAACTCTCCGGGGGAGCAGTTCTTC
>TRBD2|TRBV28|many|TRBJ2-5|16
CASSGTGTSAVGTQYF
TGTGCCAGCAGTGGTACCGGGACTAGCGCCGTGGGGACCCAGTACTTC
>TRBD1|TRBV11-2|many|TRBJ2-5|14
CASSPTGGEETQYF
TGTGCCAGCAGCCCTACAGGGGGCGAAGAGACCCAGTACTTC